Presented here are 30 T cell receptor beta chains from one specimen sequenced in a study of early T cells in non-severe SARS-CoV-2 infection. TCRdb re-called the 5' RACE reads through MiXCR, storing one row per CDR3 protein. The sample includes 55,000 to 80,000 distinct CDR3 sequences, roughly 12% of them seen just once. Sequencing used whole blood, obtained at baseline. The origin of the receptors is an adult who was a healthcare worker with PCR-confirmed SARS-CoV-2 infection or an uninfected control (not recorded which).

The genes are TRBV29-1 and TRBJ2-2; D possibly corresponds to TRBD1 (7 bases). The CDR3 loop spans 14 amino acids. Germline V gene lookup returns CDR1 SQVTM and CDR2 ANQGSEA. V gave up 3 bases and J gave up 6 bases, with 14 bases separating them. Written as DNA, the CDR3 is TGCAGCGTTGACGGAGGGGGCATCCCCGGGGAGCTGTTTTTT. Its protein is CSVDGGGIPGELFF.

The chain has TRBV18 and TRBJ2-7; D possibly corresponds to TRBD1 (5 bases). This CDR3 comprises 14 residues. From germline, CDR1 is KGHSH and CDR2 LQKENI. V lost 2 bases to trimming and J lost 3 bases, with 11 bases between them. The CDR3 DNA reads as TGTGCCAGCTCACCATCACAGGCTAACTACGAGCAGTACTTC. Protein sequence: CASSPSQANYEQYF. Full variable domain (rest looked up from reference TRBV18 and TRBJ2-7): NAGVMQNPRHLVRRRGQEARLRCSPMKGHSHVYWYRQLPEEGLKFMVYLQKENIIDESGMPKERFSAEFPKEGPSILRIQQVVRGDSAAYFCASSPSQANYEQYFGPGTRLTVT.

This clonotype occurred a few times. The rearrangement links TRBV27 to TRBJ2-1; D might be TRBD1 or TRBD2, each matching 6 bases. V lost 6 bases and J 4 bases, leaving 16 bases between the germline ends. The CDR3 spans 15 residues. The germline V gene has CDR1 MNHEY and CDR2 SMNVEV (reference sequence). CDR3 sequence (DNA): TGTGCCAGCAGCAGTGGGGGGCGCCGTTACAATGAGCAGTTCTTC. Protein sequence: CASSSGGRRYNEQFF.

This clonotype was recorded a few times. The rearrangement joins TRBV18 to TRBJ2-3; no firm D call. In germline, CDR1 is KGHSH, CDR2 LQKENI. This CDR3 is built from 13 residues. V lost 0 bases to trimming and J lost 5 bases, with 6 bases between them. CDR3 sequence (DNA): TGTGCCAGCTCACCACCGGGGATAGATACGCAGTATTTT. Translated: CASSPPGIDTQYF.

There are a few counts of this clonotype. The chain recombines TRBV5-1 with TRBJ2-1; TRBD2 matches 12 bases. This CDR3 comprises 16 residues. V shed 4 bases, J shed 1 base, and the junction held 3 bases outside the gene matches. The germline V gene has CDR1 SGHRS and CDR2 YFSETQ. CDR3 sequence reads: CASSRTSGNSYNEQFF. The CDR3 DNA reads as TGCGCCAGCAGCCGGACTAGCGGGAATTCCTACAATGAGCAGTTCTTC.

This clonotype showed up just a few times. The gene calls are TRBV2 and TRBJ2-1; D ambiguous. The CDR3 consists of 11 residues. Germline-derived CDR1 and CDR2 are SNHLY and FYNNEI. V lost 5 bases and J 5 bases, leaving 4 bases between the germline ends. CDR3 bases: TGTGCCAGCAGTAGGGACAATGAGCAGTTCTTC. It yields the protein CASSRDNEQFF.

The chain uses TRBV7-6 and TRBJ2-7; TRBD1 or TRBD2 may be the D gene (5 bases each). Germline assignment: CDR1 SGHVS and CDR2 FNYEAQ. The V end was cut by 4 bases, the J end by 6 bases, with 10 bases between. The CDR3 extends over 12 amino acids. CDR3 in DNA: TGTGCCAGCAGCTCCCTTGGGGGCGAGCAGTACTTC. Amino acids: CASSSLGGEQYF.

This clonotype turned up a few times. This chain connects TRBV7-9 to TRBJ2-3; possible D gene TRBD1, 5 bases. Germline V gene sequence: CDR1 SEHNR, CDR2 FQNEAQ (reference sequence). The CDR3 sequence is 16 residues long. V was trimmed by 1 base and J by 3 bases, leaving 14 bases between them. The DNA for the CDR3 is TGTGCCAGCAGCTTAGGTGGGGCAGGTGGGACAGATACGCAGTATTTT. Translation: CASSLGGAGGTDTQYF.

This clonotype appeared many times. The genes are TRBV28 and TRBJ2-7, with no clear D. The germline V gene has CDR1 MDHEN and CDR2 SYDVKM. Between the trimmed V and J ends, which lost 10 bases and 5 bases, there was a span of 12 bases. This CDR3 contains 11 residues. The CDR3 DNA reads TGTGCCACCCTAAAGTCCCACGAGCAGTACTTC. This translates into CATLKSHEQYF.

V is TRBV7-9 and J is TRBJ2-2; a weak D match, TRBD2 (5 bases). This CDR3 is 15 amino acids long. Trimming pared 5 bases from V and 2 bases from J, leaving 12 bases between. CDR1 and CDR2 (germline): SEHNR, FQNEAQ (reference sequence). CDR3 in amino acids: CASSETGENTGELFF. In DNA, the CDR3 is TGTGCCAGCAGCGAAACCGGGGAAAACACCGGGGAGCTGTTTTTT.

The genes are TRBV15 and TRBJ1-1; no clear D gene. The V and J ends lost 0 bases and 2 bases respectively, with 10 bases between them. The CDR3 length is 15 residues. The germline V gene has CDR1 LNHNV and CDR2 YYDKDF (reference sequence). Here the CDR3 reads CATSRDGRENTEAFF. DNA of the CDR3: TGTGCCACCAGCAGAGACGGAAGAGAAAACACTGAAGCTTTCTTT.

This clonotype was seen ten or more times. The genes are TRBV20-1 and TRBJ1-3; no definite D call. This CDR3 region has 12 residues. Trimming stripped 5 bases from V and 1 base from J, with 6 bases between. CDR1 DFQATT and CDR2 SNEGSKA come from the germline V gene (reference sequence). The CDR3 is CSAPFSGNTIYF. DNA of the CDR3: TGCAGTGCTCCCTTTTCTGGAAACACCATATATTTT.

This clonotype showed up many times. The rearrangement joins TRBV6-2 or TRBV6-3 to TRBJ2-6; D might be TRBD1 (6 bases). The CDR3 extends over 18 amino acids. Germline V lookup: CDR1 MNHEY, CDR2 SVGEGT. The germline V and J ends were trimmed by 6 bases and 1 base, with 19 bases remaining between them. The CDR3 is CASSHLTTGGSGANVLTF. In DNA, the CDR3 is TGTGCCAGCAGCCACCTCACGACAGGCGGATCTGGGGCCAACGTCCTGACTTTC.

This clonotype was counted between two and nine times. This chain connects TRBV6-6 to TRBJ2-1; tentatively, D is TRBD2 (5 bases). Germline V CDR1 and CDR2: MNHNY, SVGAGI (reference sequence). The CDR3 runs to 14 residues. V lost 7 bases, J lost 4 bases, and 14 bases lay in between. The CDR3 DNA is TGTGCCAGCACTAAACGGAGCGGATACAATGAGCAGTTCTTC. This gives the protein CASTKRSGYNEQFF.

The chain carries TRBV28 and TRBJ1-4, with no clear D. CDR1 is MDHEN, CDR2 SYDVKM, per germline. The CDR3 is 15 amino acids. Trimming took off 4 bases at V and 0 bases at J, with 9 bases between the two ends. The CDR3 here is CASSYIQATNEKLFF. Written as DNA, the CDR3 is TGTGCCAGCAGTTATATCCAAGCAACTAATGAAAAACTGTTTTTT.

The chain joins TRBV12-3 or TRBV12-4 to TRBJ1-2; 7 bases align to TRBD1. This CDR3 is 15 amino acids long. The V segment lost 6 bases and the J segment 6 bases; nucleotides outside the gene matches: 13. CDR3 in amino acids: CASRRTGTASNGYTF. CDR3 in DNA: TGTGCCAGCAGGCGAACAGGGACAGCGTCTAATGGCTACACCTTC.

V is TRBV6-5 and J is TRBJ2-5; tentatively, D is TRBD1 or TRBD2 (6 bases each). This CDR3 has 14 residues. The V end lost 6 bases, the J end lost 2 bases, and 13 bases lay between the germline ends. CDR1 and CDR2 (germline): MNHEY, SVGAGI. The chain's CDR3 is CASRTPGAQETQYF. As DNA, the CDR3 is TGTGCCAGCAGGACTCCGGGGGCTCAAGAGACCCAGTACTTC.

This rearrangement joins TRBV7-9 to TRBJ1-6; the match to TRBD1 covers 8 bases. After removal of 2 bases from V and 9 bases from J, the junction contained 6 bases not matched to a gene. The length of the CDR3 is 15 residues. Germline values: CDR1 SEHNR, CDR2 FQNEAQ (reference sequence). CDR3 bases: TGTGCCAGCAGCTTATCAGGACAGGGAACTTCACCCCTCCACTTT. Residues: CASSLSGQGTSPLHF.

The chain links TRBV12-3 or TRBV12-4 to TRBJ2-4, with D possibly being TRBD1 (6 bases). The V and J ends lost 7 bases and 0 bases respectively, with 13 bases between them. This CDR3 region has 15 residues. CDR3 region: CASTSGQLAKNIQYF. Here the CDR3 DNA reads TGTGCCAGCACCTCGGGACAACTAGCCAAAAACATTCAGTACTTC.

This clonotype was observed a few times. The genes are TRBV5-5 and TRBJ1-1; D is unresolved. This CDR3 is 14 amino acids long. The V end was cut by 0 bases, the J end by 7 bases, with 13 bases between. Germline assignment: CDR1 SGHKS and CDR2 YYEKEE (reference sequence). CDR3 region: CASSLEQRSYEAFF. The CDR3 nucleotides are TGTGCCAGCAGCTTGGAACAGAGGAGCTATGAAGCTTTCTTT.

The rearrangement uses TRBV20-1 and TRBJ2-7; perhaps TRBD2 as D (5 bases). Germline CDR1 is DFQATT and CDR2 is SNEGSKA (reference sequence). This CDR3 has 14 residues. The ends were cut back, 5 bases at V and 2 bases at J, with 16 bases in the middle. This CDR3 reads CSAGIVERTYEQYF. DNA of the CDR3: TGCAGTGCTGGGATTGTCGAGCGGACCTACGAGCAGTACTTC.

J is TRBJ2-3 and V is TRBV10-3, with a possible D match to TRBD1 (6 bases). Trimming shortened V by 6 bases and J by 1 base, and 17 bases separated the two germline ends. The CDR3 totals 16 residues. CDR1 and CDR2 (germline): ENHRY, SYGVKD. DNA of the CDR3: TGTGCCATCAGCCTACAGGGCCAAGTGGGCACAGATACGCAGTATTTT. It yields the protein CAISLQGQVGTDTQYF.

This chain uses TRBV9 with TRBJ1-3; TRBD1 is a possible D gene (5 bases). Germline CDR1 SGDLS, CDR2 YYNGEE. V was trimmed by 6 bases and J by 2 bases, leaving 12 bases between them. The CDR3 extends over 14 amino acids. The DNA of the CDR3 is TGTGCCAGCAACAGGCGGCAGACTGGAAACACCATATATTTT. Translating gives CASNRRQTGNTIYF.

The chain employs TRBV7-2 and TRBJ2-6; D is unresolved. The length of the CDR3 is 14 residues. V gave up 1 base and J gave up 3 bases, with 4 bases separating them. Germline CDR1 and CDR2: SGHTA and FQGNSA. The CDR3 is CASSLDYGANVLTF. Written as DNA, the CDR3 is TGTGCCAGCAGCTTAGATTATGGGGCCAACGTCCTGACTTTC. Together with reference TRBV7-2 and TRBJ2-6, the CDR3 gives the full variable domain: GAGVSQSPSNKVTEKGKDVELRCDPISGHTALYWYRQSLGQGLEFLIYFQGNSAPDKSGLPSDRFSAERTGGSVSTLTIQRTQQEDSAVYLCASSLDYGANVLTFGAGSRLTVL.

The rearrangement uses TRBV10-2 and TRBJ2-5, with 11 bases identical to TRBD2. Germline values: CDR1 WSHSY, CDR2 SAAADI. V lost 2 bases to trimming and J lost 2 bases; unmatched junction nucleotides: 7. The CDR3 has 17 amino acids. Written as DNA, the CDR3 is TGCGCCAGCAGTGAGCCGGGACTAGCGGCGGGTCAAGAGACCCAGTACTTC. It encodes CASSEPGLAAGQETQYF.

This clonotype was seen ten or more times. The chain carries TRBV20-1 and TRBJ1-1; TRBD1 matches 7 bases. Germline CDR1 reads DFQATT; CDR2 reads SNEGSKA (reference sequence). CDR3 length: 14 residues. Unmatched junction bases numbered 6, after V lost 1 base and J lost 4 bases. CDR3 amino acids: CSARVGQGGTEAFF. In DNA form, the CDR3 reads TGCAGTGCTAGAGTAGGTCAGGGGGGCACTGAAGCTTTCTTT.

This clonotype was observed many times. This chain connects TRBV27 to TRBJ2-3; TRBD1 might be the D (5 bases). CDR3 length equals 15 residues. Deletions cut 6 bases from V and 5 bases from J, with 18 bases between. The germline V gene encodes CDR1 MNHEY and CDR2 SMNVEV (reference sequence). The CDR3 loop is CASRPTDTLLDTQYF. As DNA, the CDR3 is TGTGCCAGCAGACCGACAGATACCTTACTAGATACGCAGTATTTT.

In this sample, this clonotype turned up a few times. V usage is TRBV6-6 and J usage is TRBJ1-4; no definite D call. The CDR3 covers 13 residues. Trimming removed 2 bases at V and 5 bases at J, with 6 bases between. Germline V gene lookup returns CDR1 MNHNY and CDR2 SVGAGI (reference sequence). CDR3 bases: TGTGCCAGCAGTTACAGACTAAATGAAAAACTGTTTTTT. It translates to CASSYRLNEKLFF.

The rearrangement joins TRBV24-1 to TRBJ1-2; no clear D gene. V lost 4 bases and J lost 4, with 9 bases in between. The CDR3 has 13 residues. Germline V gene data show CDR1 as KGHDR and CDR2 as SFDVKD. CDR3 sequence: CATSDRDFYGYTF. The CDR3 DNA reads as TGTGCCACCAGTGACCGGGATTTCTATGGCTACACCTTC.

This clonotype has only a few counts. This sequence joins TRBV20-1 and TRBJ2-1; 10 bases agree with TRBD2. The length of the CDR3 is 15 residues. The V and J ends lost 2 bases and 7 bases, in that order; junction bases with no gene match: 8. The V gene's germline CDR1 is DFQATT and CDR2 SNEGSKA (reference sequence). This CDR3 is CSARHQGLAINEQFF. The CDR3, as DNA: TGCAGTGCTAGACACCAGGGACTAGCGATAAATGAGCAGTTCTTC.